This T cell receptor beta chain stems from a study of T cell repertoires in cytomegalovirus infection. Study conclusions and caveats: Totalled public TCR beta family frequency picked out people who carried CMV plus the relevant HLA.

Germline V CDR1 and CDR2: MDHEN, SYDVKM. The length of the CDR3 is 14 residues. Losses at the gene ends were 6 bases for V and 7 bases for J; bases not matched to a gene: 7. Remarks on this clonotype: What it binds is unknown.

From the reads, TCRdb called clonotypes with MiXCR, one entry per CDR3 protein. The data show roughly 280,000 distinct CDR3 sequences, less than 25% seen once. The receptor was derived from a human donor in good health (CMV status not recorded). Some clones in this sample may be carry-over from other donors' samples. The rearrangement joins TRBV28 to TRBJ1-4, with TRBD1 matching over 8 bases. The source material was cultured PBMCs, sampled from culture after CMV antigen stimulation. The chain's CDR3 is CASSRGTGGEKLFF. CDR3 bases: TGTGCCAGCAGCCGCGGGACAGGTGGTGAAAAACTGTTTTTT.